These 15 T cell receptor beta chains originate from one sample sequenced in a study of T cell responses to AZD1222 COVID-19 vaccine. The method was immunoSEQ multiplex PCR; TCRdb's version includes in-frame clones alone and lacks a portion of them. The sample holds more than 30,000 clones; roughly nine tenths are singletons and the top ten take 35% to 50%. The sample here was peripheral blood, taken on day 0 of AZD1222 vaccination. These receptors all come from an adult in good health.

CDR3 amino acids: CASSLALAGNTGELFF. Written as DNA, the CDR3 is TGTGCCAGCAGCTTGGCGCTAGCGGGGAACACCGGGGAGCTGTTTTTT. V is TRBV5-6 and J is TRBJ2-2, with 8 bases lining up with TRBD2. V shed 0 bases, J shed 1 base, and the junction held 2 bases outside the gene matches. Germline V gene lookup returns CDR1 SGHDT and CDR2 YYEEEE. CDR3 length equals 16 residues.

This clone was seen once. The chain couples TRBV5-1 to TRBJ2-1; the D is unclear. Germline CDR1 is SGHRS and CDR2 is YFSETQ. This CDR3 is built from 13 residues. V dropped 1 base and J dropped 13 bases, with 15 bases sitting between them. The CDR3 loop is CASSLRTAETQFF. CDR3 DNA sequence: TGCGCCAGCAGCTTGAGGACGGCCGAAACACAGTTCTTC.

The chain couples TRBV6-6 to TRBJ1-1; tentative D call: TRBD1 (5 bases). In germline, CDR1 is MNHNY, CDR2 SVGAGI (reference sequence). The V end was cut by 0 bases, the J end by 4 bases, with 15 bases between. The CDR3 sequence is 16 residues long. The CDR3 here is CASSYSMGRVGTEAFF. As DNA, the CDR3 is TGTGCCAGCAGTTACTCGATGGGCAGGGTGGGCACTGAAGCTTTCTTT.

The rearrangement uses TRBV29-1 and TRBJ2-1, with a weak D call TRBD1 (6 bases). There are 13 residues in the CDR3. Germline V gene lookup returns CDR1 SQVTM and CDR2 ANQGSEA. V was shortened by 7 bases and J by 3 bases, with 13 bases between the two germline ends. In DNA, the CDR3 is TGCAGCGCCCGGACAGAACTCTACAATGAGCAGTTCTTC. Amino acids: CSARTELYNEQFF.

Only one count was recorded for this clone. This chain uses TRBV19 with TRBJ1-6, with TRBD1 identical over 7 bases. This CDR3 contains 11 residues. V was clipped by 3 bases and J by 18 bases; unmatched bases: 5. Germline-derived CDR1 and CDR2 are LNHDA and SQIVND (reference sequence). Here the CDR3 reads CASSMGTATHF. The CDR3 DNA reads as TGTGCCAGTAGTATGGGGACAGCCACCCACTTT. The full variable domain, completed using reference TRBV19 and TRBJ1-6, is DGGITQSPKYLFRKEGQNVTLSCEQNLNHDAMYWYRQDPGQGLRLIYYSQIVNDFQKGDIAEGYSVSREKKESFPLTVTSAQKNPTAFYLCASSMGTATHFGNGTRLTVT.

The chain recombines TRBV24-1 with TRBJ2-5, with D unclear. The germline V and J ends were trimmed by 3 bases and 5 bases, with 9 bases remaining between them. Germline V CDR1 and CDR2: KGHDR, SFDVKD. The CDR3 is 13 amino acids. As DNA, the CDR3 is TGTGCCACCAGTGATATCTGGGGTGAGACCCAGTACTTC. Translation gives CATSDIWGETQYF.

The chain combines TRBV10-3 with TRBJ1-5; D is uncertain. The CDR3 loop spans 14 amino acids. V was cut by 8 bases and J by 0 bases, with 11 bases left in between. The germline CDR1 and CDR2 sequences are ENHRY and SYGVKD. CDR3 protein: CAISGLNSNQPQHF. CDR3 sequence (DNA): TGTGCCATCTCAGGACTTAATAGCAATCAGCCCCAGCATTTT.

This clone came up a few times. The V call is TRBV4-1, the J call TRBJ2-2, with 13 bases lining up with TRBD2. Losses at the gene ends were 4 bases for V and 3 bases for J; bases not matched to a gene: 8. CDR3 size: 18 residues. The germline V gene has CDR1 MGHRA and CDR2 YSYEKL. CDR3 sequence (DNA): TGCGCCAGCAGCCCGTGGACTAGCGGGGGAGGATACACCGGGGAGCTGTTTTTT. Encoded protein: CASSPWTSGGGYTGELFF.

The chain has TRBV30 and TRBJ2-3, with unresolved D. Germline V gene data show CDR1 as GTSNPN and CDR2 as SVGIG (reference sequence). The CDR3 covers 11 residues. The V end lost 4 bases, the J end lost 5 bases, and 7 bases lay between the germline ends. As DNA, the CDR3 is TGTGCCTGGACATCATTAGATACGCAGTATTTT. The encoded protein is CAWTSLDTQYF.

The chain carries TRBV19 and TRBJ1-6; 7 positions agree with TRBD1. This CDR3 spans 14 amino acids. Germline values: CDR1 LNHDA, CDR2 SQIVND (reference sequence). The J segment lost 9 bases and the V segment lost 3 bases, leaving 5 bases of the junction unmatched. CDR3 nucleotides: TGTGCCAGTAGTATCGGGACAGAAATTTCACCCCTCCACTTT. Amino acids: CASSIGTEISPLHF.

This clone was picked up a small number of times. This chain uses TRBV3-1 (or the pseudogene TRBV3-2) with TRBJ2-7; 11 bases are a match to TRBD2. After removal of 6 bases from V and 1 base from J, the junction contained 5 bases not matched to a gene. This CDR3 comprises 15 residues. Germline V gives CDR1 LGHDT, CDR2 YNNKEL (reference sequence). CDR3 residues: CASSLLAGGSYEQYF. DNA of the CDR3: TGTGCCAGCAGTCTCCTAGCGGGGGGATCCTACGAGCAGTACTTC.

CDR3 region: CASSVVGQDSPLHF. Written as DNA, the CDR3 is TGTGCCAGCAGCGTAGTAGGGCAAGATTCACCCCTCCACTTT. This rearrangement joins TRBV9 to TRBJ1-6, with D unresolved. Per germline, CDR1 SGDLS and CDR2 YYNGEE. The CDR3 loop spans 14 amino acids. The V end lost 0 bases, the J end lost 8 bases, and 9 bases lay between the germline ends. The variable domain in full, with the rest retrieved from reference TRBV9 and TRBJ1-6, is DSGVTQTPKHLITATGQRVTLRCSPRSGDLSVYWYQQSLDQGLQFLIQYYNGEERAKGNILERFSAQQFPDLHSELNLSSLELGDSALYFCASSVVGQDSPLHFGNGTRLTVT.

This chain connects TRBV5-6 to TRBJ2-7, with 10 nucleotides matching TRBD1. The CDR3 length is 15 residues. Germline V gene lookup returns CDR1 SGHDT and CDR2 YYEEEE. V lost 1 base to trimming and J lost 6 bases; unmatched junction nucleotides: 7. Written as DNA, the CDR3 is TGTGCCAGCAGCTTGACAGGACAGGGGGAGTCCGAGCAGTACTTC. It translates to CASSLTGQGESEQYF.

The chain couples TRBV7-9 to TRBJ1-6; a weak D match, TRBD1 (5 bases). This CDR3 is 15 amino acids long. The V end lost 11 bases, the J end lost 6 bases, and 20 bases lay between the germline ends. Germline CDR1 is SEHNR and CDR2 is FQNEAQ (reference sequence). The CDR3 sequence: CASQSGGMGNSPLHF. The CDR3 nucleotides read TGTGCCTCCCAGTCCGGGGGAATGGGTAATTCACCCCTCCACTTT.

The rearrangement uses TRBV5-1 and TRBJ1-4; D is ambiguous. The CDR3 has 15 amino acids. The germline CDR1 and CDR2 sequences are SGHRS and YFSETQ. V dropped 0 bases and J dropped 8 bases, with 14 bases sitting between them. CDR3 sequence (DNA): TGCGCCAGCAGCTTGGCGCCAGACGATGGAGAAAAACTGTTTTTT. Translated: CASSLAPDDGEKLFF.